The rows below give T cell receptor beta chains drawn from one sample of a study of breast tumors, draining lymph nodes, adjacent tissues. MiXCR, run by TCRdb on the multiplex PCR reads, gives a single entry per CDR3 protein. The sample consists of about 31,000 distinct CDR3 sequences, approximately 63% of them appearing once. The sample taken for sequencing was breast tumor tissue. All receptors come from a female donor with breast cancer. Some clones in this sample may be carry-over from other donors' samples. The CDR3 runs from the conserved cysteine through the conserved F or W. The order of the fields is J gene, V gene, D gene, clone size, CDR3 length, CDR3 DNA, CDR3 protein. D genes are given only for firm matches. Not all rows give a size; the values are once, few, many and, for expanded clones, a class.

TRBJ1-2 | TRBV6-5 | . | many | 13 | TGTGCCAGCAGTTACTCGTCGGGCAGAGGCTACACCTTC | CASSYSSGRGYTF
TRBJ2-7 | TRBV6-2/TRBV6-3 | TRBD1 | many | 14 | TGTGCCAGCAGGTACGGGACAGGGCCCTCCGAGCAGTACTTC | CASRYGTGPSEQYF
TRBJ1-4 | TRBV25-1 | . | many | 12 | TGTGCCAGCAGTGCCCAAAATGAAAAACTGTTTTTT | CASSAQNEKLFF
TRBJ2-3 | TRBV20-1 | TRBD1 | . | 14 | TGCAGTGCTAGGCCAGGGGGCATGACAGATACGCAGTATTTT | CSARPGGMTDTQYF
TRBJ2-5 | TRBV20-1 | . | . | 14 | TGCAGTGCTAGAGACTTGACAGGGAGGGAGACCCAGTACTTC | CSARDLTGRETQYF
TRBJ1-3 | TRBV24-1 | TRBD1 | . | 15 | TGTGCCACCAGCCCACAGGGGGCGAGTGGAAACACCATATATTTT | CATSPQGASGNTIYF
TRBJ1-5 | TRBV6-2/TRBV6-3 | TRBD1 | many | 16 | TGTGCCAGCAGTTACTCGGGACAGAGAGTCAATCAGCCCCAGCATTTT | CASSYSGQRVNQPQHF
TRBJ1-6 | TRBV7-2 | . | . | 16 | TGTGCCAGCAGCCTACAAAGGAGCTCCTATAATTCACCCCTCCACTTT | CASSLQRSSYNSPLHF
TRBJ1-1 | TRBV20-1 | . | many | 15 | TGCAGTGCTAGTCCACCAGGCACCTCGCGCACTGAAGCTTTCTTT | CSASPPGTSRTEAFF
TRBJ1-5 | TRBV7-2 | TRBD1 | . | 15 | TGTGCCAGCAGCCTTGACAGGGGGGCGGGGACGGCCCAGCATTTT | CASSLDRGAGTAQHF
TRBJ1-5 | TRBV20-1 | TRBD1 | . | 14 | TGCAGTGCTACACAGGGGGGCAACAATCAGCCCCAGCATTTT | CSATQGGNNQPQHF
TRBJ2-2 | TRBV2 | . | many | 14 | TGTGCCAGCAGTGAAGTTAGCGCCACCGGGGAGCTGTTTTTT | CASSEVSATGELFF
TRBJ2-1 | TRBV11-2 | . | . | 19 | TGTGCCAGCAGCACCCGCGGGAAGGGAGGGGGCTTCCGATACAATGAGCAGTTCTTC | CASSTRGKGGGFRYNEQFF
TRBJ2-7 | TRBV7-9 | TRBD1 | . | 15 | TGTGCCAGCAGCCCAGGGGACAGGGGAATCGACGAGCAGTACTTC | CASSPGDRGIDEQYF
TRBJ2-1 | TRBV14 | TRBD1 | . | 14 | TGTGCCAGCAGCCAAAGACAGGGGGCTGATGAGCAGTCCTTC | CASSQRQGADEQSF
TRBJ1-6 | TRBV2 | . | . | 19 | TGTGCCAGCAGTGAAGCGCGGCAGGCGGGGGCAAACAGGAATTCACCCCTCCACTTT | CASSEARQAGANRNSPLHF